A single sample gave rise to the 2 T cell receptor beta chains below, sequenced in a study of identical twins. From the 5' RACE reads, TCRdb called clonotypes with MiXCR, one entry per CDR3 protein. Of about 720,000 distinct CDR3 sequences in the sample, over 8.5% were seen once. This sample also belongs to another study, concerning yellow fever vaccine responses in identical twins.

Sequenced input: PBMCs. The receptors were gathered from a woman younger than 30 in good health.

This clonotype was picked up many times. The chain carries TRBV6-1 and TRBJ2-7, with TRBD1 matching over 7 bases. From germline, CDR1 is MNHNS and CDR2 SASEGT. The CDR3 consists of 13 residues. With V trimmed by 9 bases and J by 4 bases, 9 bases remained unmatched. CDR3 DNA sequence: TGTGCCAGAAGACAGGGAGAAGGGTACGAGCAGTACTTC. Its translation: CARRQGEGYEQYF.

Only a few counts were recorded for this clonotype. The chain couples TRBV2 to TRBJ2-5; D not certain. The CDR3 loop spans 11 amino acids. Looked up from germline, CDR1 is SNHLY and CDR2 is FYNNEI. Between the trimmed V and J ends, which lost 7 bases and 5 bases, there was a span of 8 bases. CDR3 residues: CASKPVETQYF. The CDR3 nucleotides are TGTGCCAGCAAGCCCGTCGAGACCCAGTACTTC.